Listed below are T cell receptor beta chains from one sample, sequenced in a study of response to subunit inactivated influenza vaccine. TCRdb reprocessed the RT-PCR reads with MiXCR, giving one entry per CDR3 protein. The sample lists some 640,000 distinct CDR3 sequences, about 15% occurring once. Source: PBMCs from blood, taken approximately 15 days before vaccination. Receptors originate from a man over 45 who received an inactivated influenza vaccine. Each CDR3 is given with its conserved first and last residue. Fields, in order: V gene, CDR3 length, J gene, clone size, D gene, CDR3 protein, CDR3 DNA. D genes are given only for firm matches. Not all rows give a size; the values are once, few, many and, for expanded clones, a class.

>TRBV28|18|TRBJ2-2|.|.
CASSDPRLGRKYTGELFF
TGTGCCAGCAGCGACCCCCGTTTGGGCAGGAAGTACACCGGGGAGCTGTTTTTT
>TRBV10-2|16|TRBJ2-7|few|.
CASSELGRVHSYEQYF
TGCGCCAGCAGTGAGTTGGGGCGGGTTCACTCCTACGAGCAGTACTTC
>TRBV4-1|17|TRBJ1-5|many|.
CASSRGPGLIVGQPQHF
TGCGCCAGCAGCCGAGGACCGGGACTCATAGTAGGTCAGCCCCAGCATTTT
>TRBV11-2|15|TRBJ2-7|.|.
CASSLTAESSYEQYF
TGTGCCAGCAGCTTAACGGCGGAAAGCTCCTACGAGCAGTACTTC
>TRBV7-9|12|TRBJ2-3|few|.
CASSVTSDTQYF
TGTGCCAGCAGCGTAACTAGTGATACGCAGTATTTT
>TRBV28|14|TRBJ1-2|.|.
CASTKGPNPYGYTF
TGTGCCAGCACCAAGGGACCCAACCCCTATGGCTACACCTTC
>TRBV6-2/TRBV6-3|17|TRBJ2-3|.|TRBD2
CASSRPVAGVFTDTQYF
TGTGCCAGCAGTCGACCAGTAGCGGGAGTCTTCACAGATACGCAGTATTTT
>TRBV4-3|15|TRBJ2-7|few|.
CASSQDQGISYEQYF
TGCGCCAGCAGCCAAGATCAGGGCATCTCCTACGAGCAGTACTTC
>TRBV6-1|13|TRBJ2-7|few|.
CASGLTETYEQYF
TGTGCCAGCGGTCTGACAGAAACCTACGAGCAGTACTTC
>TRBV12-3/TRBV12-4|15|TRBJ2-2|few|TRBD1
CASSGTGGHTGELFF
TGTGCCAGCAGTGGGACAGGGGGCCACACCGGGGAGCTGTTTTTT
>TRBV10-3|14|TRBJ2-1|.|TRBD2
CAISETSGGFEQFF
TGTGCCATCAGTGAGACTAGCGGGGGCTTCGAGCAGTTCTTC
>TRBV29-1|13|TRBJ2-5|.|.
CSVDRDTKGTQYF
TGCAGCGTTGATCGGGATACCAAAGGGACCCAGTACTTC
>TRBV5-1|13|TRBJ2-1|.|.
CASSLADMYEQFF
TGCGCCAGCAGCTTGGCGGACATGTATGAGCAGTTCTTC
>TRBV2|19|TRBJ2-1|medium-sized|TRBD2
CAFCFGPVGGRIPYNEQFF
TGTGCCTTCTGTTTCGGGCCTGTCGGCGGGAGGATACCCTACAATGAGCAGTTCTTC
>TRBV6-2/TRBV6-3|13|TRBJ2-1|.|TRBD2
CASRAGAGNEQFF
TGTGCCAGTAGAGCGGGAGCTGGCAATGAGCAGTTCTTC
>TRBV7-9|11|TRBJ2-1|.|.
CASSFEVAQFF
TGTGCCAGCAGCTTTGAGGTAGCGCAGTTCTTC
>TRBV24-1|18|TRBJ2-5|few|TRBD2
CATSDPGLGFAEIETQYF
TGTGCCACCAGTGACCCAGGACTAGGATTCGCCGAAATAGAGACCCAGTACTTC
>TRBV28|15|TRBJ2-7|.|.
CASSSTGALKYEQYF
TGTGCCAGCAGTAGTACGGGGGCTCTGAAATACGAGCAGTACTTC
>TRBV30|13|TRBJ1-2|few|.
CAWSLAEPYGYTF
TGTGCCTGGAGTTTGGCGGAGCCCTATGGCTACACCTTC
>TRBV20-1|14|TRBJ2-7|.|.
CSARGRRGFYEQYF
TGCAGTGCAAGGGGTCGGAGAGGGTTTTACGAGCAGTACTTC
>TRBV7-9|14|TRBJ1-2|.|.
CASSSLVGEYGYTF
TGTGCCAGCAGCTCCCTCGTAGGGGAGTATGGCTACACCTTC
>TRBV7-2|14|TRBJ1-1|many|.
CASSLVLRTGEAFF
TGTGCCAGCAGCTTAGTGTTAAGAACAGGGGAAGCTTTCTTT
>TRBV7-9|14|TRBJ2-2|.|TRBD1
CASSPTGSPGELFF
TGTGCCAGCAGCCCGACAGGGAGTCCCGGGGAGCTGTTTTTT
>TRBV12-3/TRBV12-4|12|TRBJ1-2|.|.
CASSLVRVGYTF
TGTGCCAGCAGTTTAGTGAGGGTTGGCTACACCTTC
>TRBV9|14|TRBJ2-7|few|.
CASSVSPAPYEQYF
TGTGCCAGCAGCGTGAGTCCGGCCCCCTACGAGCAGTACTTC
>TRBV2|18|TRBJ1-1|.|TRBD1
CASRYNGGQGGMNTEAFF
TGTGCCAGCAGGTACAACGGTGGACAGGGGGGCATGAACACTGAAGCTTTCTTT
>TRBV5-1|15|TRBJ2-7|few|TRBD1
CASSAYRGESYEQYF
TGCGCCAGCAGCGCATACAGGGGGGAATCCTACGAGCAGTACTTC
>TRBV12-3/TRBV12-4|15|TRBJ1-4|.|.
CASSFGGRGGEKLFF
TGTGCCAGCAGTTTTGGGGGGCGCGGAGGTGAAAAACTGTTTTTT
>TRBV4-1|16|TRBJ1-5|many|.
CASSQDEGKTLQGRHF
TGCGCCAGCAGCCAAGATGAAGGAAAAACGTTGCAGGGCAGGCATTTT
>TRBV7-2|14|TRBJ2-7|few|.
CASSWRQGRDEQYF
TGTGCCAGCAGCTGGCGGCAGGGTAGGGACGAGCAGTACTTC
>TRBV4-2|16|TRBJ2-1|few|.
CASSQDGGGAGNEQFF
TGTGCCAGCAGCCAAGATGGGGGGGGCGCAGGGAATGAGCAGTTCTTC
>TRBV30|15|TRBJ1-1|.|.
CAWSHSWPEGTEAFF
TGTGCCTGGAGCCACTCCTGGCCGGAAGGCACTGAAGCTTTCTTT
>TRBV29-1|14|TRBJ2-7|few|TRBD1
CSVSGTGDTYEQYF
TGCAGCGTCAGCGGGACAGGGGATACCTACGAGCAGTACTTC
>TRBV12-3/TRBV12-4|14|TRBJ1-5|few|.
CASSLGRDYQPQHF
TGTGCCAGCAGTTTAGGCAGGGACTATCAGCCCCAGCATTTT
>TRBV20-1|10|TRBJ1-2|few|.
CSPSGFGYTF
TGCAGTCCTTCAGGGTTTGGCTACACCTTC
>TRBV19|15|TRBJ2-1|.|TRBD2
CASSLPGLAGTEQFF
TGTGCCAGTAGTCTACCGGGACTAGCGGGAACTGAGCAGTTCTTC
>TRBV7-2|15|TRBJ2-7|.|TRBD2
CASSPKAGDAYEQYF
TGTGCCAGCAGCCCTAAGGCGGGAGACGCCTACGAGCAGTACTTC
>TRBV5-6|16|TRBJ1-1|.|TRBD1
CASSFFGTGGNTEAFF
TGTGCCAGCAGCTTTTTCGGGACAGGTGGGAACACTGAAGCTTTCTTT
>TRBV7-2|16|TRBJ2-2|few|TRBD1
CASSWAGTGVDGELFF
TGTGCCAGCAGCTGGGCCGGGACAGGGGTGGACGGGGAGCTGTTTTTT
>TRBV10-3|14|TRBJ1-4|.|.
CAISERGANEKLFF
TGTGCCATCAGTGAAAGGGGGGCTAATGAAAAACTGTTTTTT
>TRBV5-1|13|TRBJ1-3|few|.
CASSSDSGNTIYF
TGCGCCAGCAGCTCCGACTCTGGAAACACCATATATTTT
>TRBV28|16|TRBJ1-1|few|TRBD1
CASSLSPGTGNTEAFF
TGTGCCAGCAGTTTATCCCCCGGGACAGGGAACACTGAAGCTTTCTTT
>TRBV13|17|TRBJ2-1|few|TRBD2
CASSFSTSGGLNNEQFF
TGTGCCAGCAGCTTTAGCACTAGCGGGGGCCTTAACAATGAGCAGTTCTTC
>TRBV7-2|14|TRBJ2-1|.|.
CASSFDSTYNEQFF
TGTGCCAGCAGCTTCGACAGTACATACAATGAGCAGTTCTTC